The clone carrying this T cell receptor (beta chain) was detected once. Authors' data handling: From reference gene primer amplification, estimates of nucleated cell counts were derived. Repertoires were generated with immunoSEQ multiplex PCR, while TCRdb's copy carries only in-frame clones and drops some. V, J and clone size are taken as reported in that table, and D and trimming were inferred from the DNA itself. The repertoire consists of 97,000 or so clones, with 70% to 85% occurring once and the leading ten covering roughly a tenth. With 4 bases removed from V and 0 bases from J, the gap between germline ends came to 13 bases. There are 15 residues in the CDR3. CDR1 and CDR2 from the germline V gene are MNHEY and SVGAGI. The data originate from a study of blood T cell repertoires in COVID-19. Looking at the study overall: The United States, Italy and Spain supplied acute and convalescent COVID-19 samples. Nucleic acid was either cDNA or gDNA, and it came from T cells, B-cell-depleted T cells, or PBMCs.

The clonotype was recovered from a man in his fifties or sixties with active or convalescent COVID-19. This rearrangement joins TRBV6-5 to TRBJ2-7; D may be TRBD1 (5 bases). The sequenced sample consisted of peripheral blood. In DNA, the CDR3 is TGTGCCAGCAGTTGGAGCCGGCAGGGCTCCTACGAGCAGTACTTC. It is translated as CASSWSRQGSYEQYF.